What follows describes a single T cell receptor beta chain. This clonotype was detected many times. What antigen it recognizes has not been identified. The input lacks base qualities; no much larger clone sits a single base away. The receptor library was made with 5' RACE. Sequencer: NextSeq 500. The TCR library protocol attached unique molecular identifiers to individual cDNA molecules to correct for sequencing error and PCR bias. Both TCR alpha and beta chains were sequenced, and tight co-correlation was observed between alpha and beta sequence abundances in each sample. Per the authors' processing: Decombinator V4 was used to perform V gene, J gene and CDR3 annotation of TCR sequences. Expanded TCRs were defined as changing significantly between any two time points under a Poisson model with p below 0.0001. Abundances of TCRs were expressed as counts per million after normalisation to the total number of TCRs sequenced in each sample. MAIT TCRs were defined by TRAV1-2 paired with TRAJ12, TRAJ20 or TRAJ33, and iNKT TCRs by TRAV10 paired with TRAJ18. VDJdb, accessed on 1 November 2021, was searched for TCRs annotated for CMV, EBV and SARS-CoV-2, and TCRs annotated for more than one antigen were excluded. The raw public reads went through TCRdb reprocessing: fastp at Q25, MiXCR clone calling, in-frame beta chains kept. Entries that share a CDR3 protein sequence are merged under the most common genes and DNA. The authors' filters were not applied to this entry. The table for this sample lists some 55,000 distinct CDR3 sequences; roughly 12% of them were counted only once. 2.5% to 3% of the sample is held by the ten biggest clonotypes.

The study was a case-control design nested within a healthcare worker cohort in London, UK, with weekly nasopharyngeal swab PCR tests and blood sampling. Healthcare workers were recruited during the week of the UK lockdown, between 23 and 31 March 2020, and followed weekly for up to roughly 16 weeks. This record belongs to a study of early T cells in non-severe SARS-CoV-2 infection (dated by TCRdb to the early 2020s). With regard to the full study: Because TCR sequencing was done on bulk RNA from unsorted whole blood, the alpha and beta chains could not be paired.

CDR1 and CDR2, per the germline V gene, are SGHRS and YFSETQ. From the cysteine up to the phenylalanine, the CDR3 has a length of 13 residues. The CDR3 DNA has 39 bases and is translated from base 1. The V and J ends are trimmed by 3 bases and 3 bases, leaving 10 bases between them. Here is what the overall study found, with its caveats: Matching against VDJdb was skewed toward anti-spike CD8 responses, likely underestimated virus-specific expansions, and missed private and CD4 specificities.

The chain is encoded by TRBV5-1 joined to TRBJ2-7; TRBD2 is a weak D gene call, 5 bases matching. The clonotype comes from an adult who was a healthcare worker with PCR-confirmed SARS-CoV-2 infection or an uninfected control (not recorded which). The sample was whole blood. In nucleotides, the sequence is TGCGCCAGCAGCTACGGGATAGACTACGAGCAGTACTTC. Its amino acids are CASSYGIDYEQYF.